This T cell receptor (beta chain) was obtained from a study of OX40 agonist ivuxolimab in advanced cancers. Background on the study: Patients were dosed with the agonistic anti-OX40 (CD134) antibody ivuxolimab. A history of anti-PD-1, anti-PD-L1 or anti-CTLA-4 therapy was acceptable, and approximately 41% had some. Findings and limits, study-wide: Partial responders dosed at 0.1-3.0 mg/kg displayed clonal expansion ranking among the lowest.

There are a few counts of this clone. Its target is unknown. Autoimmune disease history or systemic immunosuppression meant exclusion. TCRdb's table, derived via immunoSEQ multiplex PCR, lists solely in-frame clones and lacks some. The sample holds around 61,000 clones, 92% seen once. The CDR3 loop spans 12 amino acids. Germline values: CDR1 SQVTM, CDR2 ANQGSEA. The V end was cut by 1 base, the J end by 5 bases, with 8 bases between. The J gene is TRBJ2-5, the V gene TRBV29-1; D call uncertain. This sequence was found in an adult with an advanced solid tumor such as melanoma, head and neck, liver or kidney cancer. The material sequenced was CD4+ or CD8+ T cells sorted from blood, taken in a trial of the OX40 agonist ivuxolimab. The CDR3 nucleotides read TGCAGCGTTGAAGGTATAAAGGAGACCCAGTACTTC. As protein: CSVEGIKETQYF.